The rows below give T cell receptor beta chains drawn from one sample of a study of human T cells and chemical hapten exposure. TCRdb reprocessed the RACE reads with MiXCR, giving one entry per CDR3 protein. The top ten hold approximately 9.5% of the sample, which has over 50,000 distinct CDR3 sequences, 9.5% to 10% seen once. The material was whole blood, obtained in connection with sensitization to the hapten diphenylcyclopropenone (DPC). The receptors shown here come from a woman aged 30 to 39 with alopecia areata. Some clones in this sample may be carry-over from other donors' samples. CDR3s include the opening cysteine and the closing phenylalanine or tryptophan. A D gene is named only where the DNA matches it firmly. Expanded clones are given a class, and other clones once, few, many or no size at all.

>TRBV6-2/TRBV6-3|-|TRBJ2-3|many
TGTGCCAGCAGTTACTTCGGCAGGGCTGCAGATACGCAGTATTTT
CASSYFGRAADTQYF
>TRBV9|-|TRBJ1-2|-
TGTGCCAGCAGCCCCGGACGGATCCTAAACTATGGCTACACCTTC
CASSPGRILNYGYTF
>TRBV6-5|-|TRBJ1-2|-
TGTGCCAGCACGGGGGACGGACGCTATGGCTACACCTTC
CASTGDGRYGYTF
>TRBV6-7|TRBD1|TRBJ1-5|many
TGTGCCAGCAGTTACATAGGACAGGGGGTCGAAGGGAATCAGCCCCAGCATTTT
CASSYIGQGVEGNQPQHF
>TRBV29-1|-|TRBJ2-1|many
TGCAGCGTTGAAGAGCTACCTTACAATGAGCAGTTCTTC
CSVEELPYNEQFF
>TRBV4-2|-|TRBJ1-3|many
TGTGCCAGCAGCCAGGACATCCTAGGAGGAAACACCATATATTTT
CASSQDILGGNTIYF
>TRBV29-1|-|TRBJ1-1|many
TGCAGCGTTGGACAGGCCAACACTGAAGCTTTCTTT
CSVGQANTEAFF
>TRBV6-1|TRBD2|TRBJ2-1|few
TGTGCCAGCAGTCCCCCGGGACTAATTGACAATGAGCAGTTCTTC
CASSPPGLIDNEQFF
>TRBV30|-|TRBJ2-6|once
TGTGCCTGGAGTGCGTACTCTGGGGCCAACGTCCTGACTTTC
CAWSAYSGANVLTF
>TRBV7-2|-|TRBJ2-5|many
TGTGCCAGCAGCTTATTGGGATCGGAGACCCAGTACTTC
CASSLLGSETQYF
>TRBV2|-|TRBJ2-7|few
TGTGCCAGCAGCTGGGCCTACGAGCAGTACTTC
CASSWAYEQYF
>TRBV4-2|-|TRBJ1-6|-
TGTGCCAGCAAAAAAGGGCAGAATAATTCACCCCTCCACTTT
CASKKGQNNSPLHF
>TRBV7-2|-|TRBJ2-1|few
TGTGCCAGCAGCTTAGGACGGTGGGACACCGGGGAGCAGTTCTTC
CASSLGRWDTGEQFF
>TRBV7-8|-|TRBJ1-5|-
TGTGCCAGCAGCTTAGCGGTGGGGGGCCTCAATCAGCCCCAGCATTTT
CASSLAVGGLNQPQHF
>TRBV18|TRBD1|TRBJ2-2|-
TGTGCCAGCTCCGGCAAGACAGGGACGAACACCGGGGAGCTGTTTTTT
CASSGKTGTNTGELFF
>TRBV18|TRBD1|TRBJ1-5|many
TGTGCCAGCTCGGCAGGGACAGGGGGAGGAAATCAGCCCCAGCATTTT
CASSAGTGGGNQPQHF
>TRBV7-2|-|TRBJ1-5|-
TGTGCCAGCAGCCGTGACAGTAGGGGACAGCCCCAGCATTTT
CASSRDSRGQPQHF
>TRBV6-5|TRBD2|TRBJ2-5|few
TGTGCCAGCAGTTACGCAGCGGGGGAAGAGACCCAGTACTTC
CASSYAAGEETQYF
>TRBV6-2/TRBV6-3|-|TRBJ1-2|-
TGTGCCAGCAGCTCCCCGTCGACAGATACCTACTATGGCTACACCTTC
CASSSPSTDTYYGYTF
>TRBV5-1|-|TRBJ2-1|-
TGCGCCAGCAGCTTGGGGTCCATCAATGAGCAGTTCTTC
CASSLGSINEQFF
>TRBV6-6|TRBD2|TRBJ2-7|-
TGTGCCAGCAGTTGGGGGACTAGCGGGGGGCCCTCCTACGAGCAGTACTTC
CASSWGTSGGPSYEQYF
>TRBV18|-|TRBJ1-5|once
TGTGCCAGCTCACTAACAGAGACACCACGTAATCAGCCCCAGCATTTT
CASSLTETPRNQPQHF
>TRBV3-1|TRBD1|TRBJ2-5|-
TGTGCCAGCAGCCAAGACCTAAAGGGACAGGTCAAGACCCAGTACTTC
CASSQDLKGQVKTQYF
>TRBV5-1|-|TRBJ2-3|-
TGCGCCAGCAACTTGGTTGGTCAGGCCACAGATACGCAGTATTTT
CASNLVGQATDTQYF
>TRBV7-3|TRBD1|TRBJ2-2|few
TGTGCCAGCAGCTTAACCCTCGACAGGGCCCAGACCGGGGAGCTGTTTTTT
CASSLTLDRAQTGELFF
>TRBV12-3/TRBV12-4|TRBD1|TRBJ2-5|few
TGTGCCAGCGGAAGGACAGGGCAAGAGACCCAGTACTTC
CASGRTGQETQYF
>TRBV4-1|TRBD1|TRBJ1-1|few
TGCGCCAGCAGCCAAGAGGGACAGGGGGGTAGGAACACTGAAGCTTTCTTT
CASSQEGQGGRNTEAFF
>TRBV4-1|-|TRBJ2-1|-
TGCGCCAGCAGCCCTGGTAATAGGCAGTTCTTC
CASSPGNRQFF
>TRBV7-9|-|TRBJ2-3|-
TGTGCCAGCAGCTTAGGGCGGGCGTCTAGCACAGATACGCAGTATTTT
CASSLGRASSTDTQYF
>TRBV28|TRBD2|TRBJ2-5|-
TGTGCCAGCTGTGCTAGCGGGGGGCAGGGGACCCAGTACTTC
CASCASGGQGTQYF
>TRBV7-8|TRBD1|TRBJ1-6|few
TGTGCCAGCAGCCTCCGAGGACAGGGTGCCCTTCCCCTCCACTTT
CASSLRGQGALPLHF
>TRBV6-2/TRBV6-3|-|TRBJ2-3|-
TGTGCCAGCAGCTACCTTCGAGATACGCAGTATTTT
CASSYLRDTQYF
>TRBV29-1|-|TRBJ2-3|-
TGCAGCGCCAAGGGAAGATGGAGCACAGATACGCAGTATTTT
CSAKGRWSTDTQYF
>TRBV6-5|TRBD1|TRBJ1-1|many
TGTGCCAGCAGTTACAGGGGCAGGGGGGGAGAGAGAGCTTTCTTT
CASSYRGRGGERAFF
>TRBV25-1|-|TRBJ1-6|many
TGTGCCAGCAGCGCCGGTACTCCTTCACCCCTCCACTTT
CASSAGTPSPLHF
>TRBV28|TRBD1|TRBJ2-7|medium-sized
TGTGCCAGCAGTTTTCATACCGGGACAGGGAGCTCCTACGAGCAGTACTTC
CASSFHTGTGSSYEQYF
>TRBV6-1|-|TRBJ2-7|few
TGTGCCAGCAGAGATGCGGGGCCCACCTACGAGCAGTACTTC
CASRDAGPTYEQYF
>TRBV6-2/TRBV6-3|TRBD1|TRBJ2-4|-
TGTGCCAGCAGTCCGGGACAGGGGTGGGACATTCAGTACTTC
CASSPGQGWDIQYF
>TRBV28|TRBD2|TRBJ2-7|few
TGTGCCAGCAGGTTTAGCGGGGGCCGCTCCTACGAGCAGTACTTC
CASRFSGGRSYEQYF
>TRBV20-1|-|TRBJ2-7|few
TGCAGTGCTAGAAAGGATGCCTACGAGCAGTACTTC
CSARKDAYEQYF
>TRBV18|TRBD1|TRBJ2-1|-
TGTGCCAGCTCATCCACTAATCCCGGGACAGGGTCCAATGAGCAGTTCTTC
CASSSTNPGTGSNEQFF
>TRBV2|-|TRBJ1-1|few
TGTGCCAGTCCGTGGGGAAGGAACACTGAAGCTTTCTTT
CASPWGRNTEAFF
>TRBV11-2|TRBD2|TRBJ2-3|-
TGTGCCAGCAGCCTAATATTCGGCGGGAGAAACACAGATACGCAGTATTTT
CASSLIFGGRNTDTQYF
>TRBV10-3|TRBD2|TRBJ2-7|-
TGTGCCATCAGTGAGTCTCGCGGGGGGTGGTCCTACGAGCAGTACTTC
CAISESRGGWSYEQYF
>TRBV7-2|-|TRBJ1-1|few
TGTGCCAGCAGCTTTCTACAGGGACGGAACACTGAAGCTTTCTTT
CASSFLQGRNTEAFF
>TRBV11-1|TRBD1|TRBJ1-2|-
TGTGCCAGCAGTCCGGGGACAGGCCATGGCTACACCTTC
CASSPGTGHGYTF